This entry features one T cell receptor beta chain sequence. Trimming cost V 7 bases and J 2 bases, with 11 bases left between them. Looked up from germline, CDR1 is LNHDA and CDR2 is SQIVND (reference sequence). CDR3 length: 13 amino acids. This entry belongs to a study of control samples from healthy donors and cancer patients. Clones were read by immunoSEQ multiplex PCR, and TCRdb kept only the in-frame ones, dropping some. This table holds 75,000 to 80,000 clones, 75% to 90% found once. Sequenced: PBMCs. J is TRBJ2-5 and V is TRBV19, with D possibly being TRBD1 (6 bases). This sequence was found in a woman between 45 and 65 years old with colorectal cancer. The CDR3 loop reads CASKPTGQETQYF. The CDR3 DNA is TGTGCCAGTAAACCCACAGGGCAAGAGACCCAGTACTTC.